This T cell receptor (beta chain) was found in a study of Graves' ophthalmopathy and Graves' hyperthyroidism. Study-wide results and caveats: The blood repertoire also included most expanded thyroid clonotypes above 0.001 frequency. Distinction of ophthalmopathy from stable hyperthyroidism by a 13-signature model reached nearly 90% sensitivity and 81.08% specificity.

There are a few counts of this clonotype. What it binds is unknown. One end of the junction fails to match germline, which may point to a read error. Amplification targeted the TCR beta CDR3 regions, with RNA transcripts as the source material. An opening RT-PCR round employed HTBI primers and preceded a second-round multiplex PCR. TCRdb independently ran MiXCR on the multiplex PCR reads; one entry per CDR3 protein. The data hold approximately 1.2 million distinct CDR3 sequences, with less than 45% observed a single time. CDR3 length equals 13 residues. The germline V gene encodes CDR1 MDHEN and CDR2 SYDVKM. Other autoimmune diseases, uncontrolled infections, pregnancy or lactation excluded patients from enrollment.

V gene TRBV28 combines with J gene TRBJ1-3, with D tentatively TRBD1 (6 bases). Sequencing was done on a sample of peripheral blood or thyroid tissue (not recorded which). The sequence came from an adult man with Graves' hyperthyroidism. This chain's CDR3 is CASSAPPGHQSDF. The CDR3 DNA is TGTGCCAGCAGTGCTCCACCGGGACACCAGTCAGATTTT. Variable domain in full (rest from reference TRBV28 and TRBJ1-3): DVKVTQSSRYLVKRTGEKVFLECVQDMDHENMFWYRQDPGLGLRLIYFSYDVKMKEKGDIPEGYSVSREKKERFSLILESASTNQTSMYLCASSAPPGHQSDFGEGSWLTVV.